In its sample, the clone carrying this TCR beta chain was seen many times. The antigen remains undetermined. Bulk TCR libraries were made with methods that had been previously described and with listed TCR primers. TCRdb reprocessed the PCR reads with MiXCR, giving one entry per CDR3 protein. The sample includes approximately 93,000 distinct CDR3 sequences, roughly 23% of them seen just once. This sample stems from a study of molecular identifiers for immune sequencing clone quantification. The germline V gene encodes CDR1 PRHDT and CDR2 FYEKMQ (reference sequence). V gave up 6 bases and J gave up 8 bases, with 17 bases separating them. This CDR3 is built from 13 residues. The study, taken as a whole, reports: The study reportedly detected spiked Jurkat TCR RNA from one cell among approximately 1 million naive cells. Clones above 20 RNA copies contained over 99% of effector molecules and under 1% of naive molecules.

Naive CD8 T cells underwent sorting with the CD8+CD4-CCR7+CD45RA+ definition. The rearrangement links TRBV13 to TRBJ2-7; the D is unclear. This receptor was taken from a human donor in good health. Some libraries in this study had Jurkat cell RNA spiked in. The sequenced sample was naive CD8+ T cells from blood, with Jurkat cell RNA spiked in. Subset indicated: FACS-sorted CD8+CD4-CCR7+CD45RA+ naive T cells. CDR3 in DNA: TGTGCCAGCAGTTCCACCGACCCCTTTCAGCAGTACTTC. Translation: CASSSTDPFQQYF.